This T cell receptor (beta chain) was retrieved from a study of Ad26.COV2.S vaccination and SARS-CoV-2 variants. About the research overall: Sample donor was a member of the COV1001 Ad26.COV2.S trial arm.

Documented treatment: roughly 19 received Ad26.COV2.S at low or high dose, single or two shots; several received placebo; per-sample allocation not given. Sample collection was performed on day 63 after the first vaccine or placebo injection. The germline V gene encodes CDR1 SGHTA and CDR2 FQGNSA. This CDR3 region has 16 residues. V was cut by 3 bases and J by 0 bases, with 14 bases left in between. Measured with immunoSEQ multiplex PCR; TCRdb has only the in-frame clones, and not every one. The sample has around 420,000 clones; more than 75% are singletons. The source of this sequence is a person aged 18-60 years who received the Ad26.COV2.S COVID-19 vaccine or a placebo. This specimen was peripheral blood, taken in a trial of Ad26.COV2.S vaccine versus placebo. V is TRBV7-2 and J is TRBJ1-2; D unresolved. Here the CDR3 reads CASSFRLAIPNYGYTF. The CDR3 bases are TGTGCCAGCAGCTTCAGGTTAGCCATCCCTAACTATGGCTACACCTTC.